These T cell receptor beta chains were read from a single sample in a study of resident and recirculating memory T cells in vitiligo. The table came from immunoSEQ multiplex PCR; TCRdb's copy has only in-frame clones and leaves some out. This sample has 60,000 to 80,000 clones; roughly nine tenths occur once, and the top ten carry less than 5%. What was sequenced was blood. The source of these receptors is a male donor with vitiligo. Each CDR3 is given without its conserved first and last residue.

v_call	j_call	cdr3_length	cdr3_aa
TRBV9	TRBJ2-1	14	ASSGPGQGAGDEQF
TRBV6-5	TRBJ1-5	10	ASSSANQPQH
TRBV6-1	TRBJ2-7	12	ASSGLPPTYEQY
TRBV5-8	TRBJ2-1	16	ASSLFSSGGPSYNEQF
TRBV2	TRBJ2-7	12	ASSRVPDGYEQY
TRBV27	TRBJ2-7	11	ASSSRDTYEQY
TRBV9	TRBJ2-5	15	ASSPVSLAGGRETQY
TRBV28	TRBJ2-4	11	ASSFRAGNIQY
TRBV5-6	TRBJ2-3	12	ASSLTLPTDTQY
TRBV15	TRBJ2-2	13	ATSMRQGNTGELF
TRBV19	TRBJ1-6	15	ASSLTPFGQGGSPLH
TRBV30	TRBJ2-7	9	AYGQLYEQY
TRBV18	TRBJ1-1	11	ASSPYRDYEAF
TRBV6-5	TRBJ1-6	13	ASSLYRGTGSPLH
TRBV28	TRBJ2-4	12	ASGTSGGRNIQY
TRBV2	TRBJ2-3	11	AGRTGTTDTQY
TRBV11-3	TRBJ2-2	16	ASSLQQWRTGATGELF
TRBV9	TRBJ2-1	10	ASSDRGNEQF
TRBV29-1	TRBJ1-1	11	SVERDTNTEAF
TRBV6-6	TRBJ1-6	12	ASSYSSYNSPLH
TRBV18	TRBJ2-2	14	ASSPTDTPFAGELF
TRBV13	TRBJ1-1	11	ASSPQSNPRAF
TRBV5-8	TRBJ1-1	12	ASSFGVRTTEAF
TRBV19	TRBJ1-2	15	ASSIPGQGILNYGYT
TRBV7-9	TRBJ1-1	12	ASSLVLSGTEAF
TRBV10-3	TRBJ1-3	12	AISLQGAGNTIY
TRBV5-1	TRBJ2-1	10	ASSLVNNEQF
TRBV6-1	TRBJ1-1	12	ASSAGGETTEAF
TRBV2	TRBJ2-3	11	ASRGQGTDTQY
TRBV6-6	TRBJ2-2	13	ASLPGGPNTGELF
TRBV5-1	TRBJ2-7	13	ASSVTSGAYYEQY
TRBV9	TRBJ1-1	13	ASSVGGAENTEAF
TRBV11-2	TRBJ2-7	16	ASSFRGRVDTTPYEQY
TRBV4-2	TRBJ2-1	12	ASSPGLGSNEQF
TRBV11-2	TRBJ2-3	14	ASSLVSGRDTDTQY
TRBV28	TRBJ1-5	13	ASTVRTGGNQPQH
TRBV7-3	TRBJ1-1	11	ASSLRQNTEAF
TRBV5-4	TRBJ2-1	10	ASSLGGLEQF
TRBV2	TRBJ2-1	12	ASSRVAGLNEQF
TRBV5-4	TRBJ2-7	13	ASSLRSRSSYEQY
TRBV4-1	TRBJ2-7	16	ASSPKRPSGGVSYEQY